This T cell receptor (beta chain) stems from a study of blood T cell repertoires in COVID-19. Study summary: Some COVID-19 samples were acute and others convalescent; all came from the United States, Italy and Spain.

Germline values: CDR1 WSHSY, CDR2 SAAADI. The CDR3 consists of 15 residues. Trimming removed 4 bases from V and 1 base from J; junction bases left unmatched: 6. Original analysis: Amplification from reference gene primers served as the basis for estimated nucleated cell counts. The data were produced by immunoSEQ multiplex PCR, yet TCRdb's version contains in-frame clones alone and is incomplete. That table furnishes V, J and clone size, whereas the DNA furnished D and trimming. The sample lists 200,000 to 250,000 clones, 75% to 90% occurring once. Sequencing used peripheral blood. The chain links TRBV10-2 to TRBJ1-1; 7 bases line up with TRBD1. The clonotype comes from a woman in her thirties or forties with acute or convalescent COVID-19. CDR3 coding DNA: TGCGCCAGCAGTGGGTATCACAGGGGGAACACTGAAGCTTTCTTT. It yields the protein CASSGYHRGNTEAFF.